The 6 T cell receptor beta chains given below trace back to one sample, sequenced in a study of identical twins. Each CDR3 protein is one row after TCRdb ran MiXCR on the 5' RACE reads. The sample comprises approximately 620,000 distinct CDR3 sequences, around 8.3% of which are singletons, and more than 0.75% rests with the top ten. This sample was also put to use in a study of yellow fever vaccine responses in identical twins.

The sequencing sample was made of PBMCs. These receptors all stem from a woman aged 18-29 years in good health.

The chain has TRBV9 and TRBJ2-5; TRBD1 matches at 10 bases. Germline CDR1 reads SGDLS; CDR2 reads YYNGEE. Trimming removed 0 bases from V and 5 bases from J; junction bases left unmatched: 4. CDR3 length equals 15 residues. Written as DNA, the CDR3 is TGTGCCAGCAGCGTAGACCGGGACAGGGGCGAGACCCAGTACTTC. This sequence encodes CASSVDRDRGETQYF.

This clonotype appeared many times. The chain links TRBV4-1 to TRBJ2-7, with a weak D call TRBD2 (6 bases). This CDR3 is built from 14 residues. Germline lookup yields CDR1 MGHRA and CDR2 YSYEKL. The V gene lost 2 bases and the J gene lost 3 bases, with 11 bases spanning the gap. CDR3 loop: CASSQLATDYEQYF. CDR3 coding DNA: TGCGCCAGCAGCCAACTAGCGACAGACTACGAGCAGTACTTC.

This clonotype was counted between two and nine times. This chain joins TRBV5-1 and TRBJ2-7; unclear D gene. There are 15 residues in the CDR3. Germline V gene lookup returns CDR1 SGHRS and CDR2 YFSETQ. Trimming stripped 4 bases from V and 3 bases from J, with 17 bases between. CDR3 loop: CASSPDGAEFYEQYF. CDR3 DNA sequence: TGCGCCAGCAGCCCGGACGGCGCTGAATTCTACGAGCAGTACTTC.

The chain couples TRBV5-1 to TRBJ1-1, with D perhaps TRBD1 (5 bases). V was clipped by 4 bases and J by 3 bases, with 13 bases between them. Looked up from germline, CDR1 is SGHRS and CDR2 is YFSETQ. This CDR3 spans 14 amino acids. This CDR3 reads CASSPTRGDTEAFF. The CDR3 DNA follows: TGCGCCAGCAGCCCTACTAGGGGTGACACTGAAGCTTTCTTT.

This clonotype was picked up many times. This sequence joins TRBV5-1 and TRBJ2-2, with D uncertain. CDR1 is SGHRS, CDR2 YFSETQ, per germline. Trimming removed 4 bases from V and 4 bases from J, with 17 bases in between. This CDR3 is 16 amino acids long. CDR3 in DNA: TGCGCCAGCAGCGGCTCCATGAGGACGGGCACCGGGGAGCTGTTTTTT. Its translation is CASSGSMRTGTGELFF.

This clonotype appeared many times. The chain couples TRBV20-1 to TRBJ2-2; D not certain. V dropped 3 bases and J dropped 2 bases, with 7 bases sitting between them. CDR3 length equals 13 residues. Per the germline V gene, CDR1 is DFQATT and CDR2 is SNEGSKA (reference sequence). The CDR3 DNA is TGCAGTGCTAGGCCCTCCAACACCGGGGAGCTGTTTTTT. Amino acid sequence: CSARPSNTGELFF.